A selection of T cell receptor beta chains follows, all from one sample in a study of cytomegalovirus exposure and HLA in healthy donors. Sequencing used immunoSEQ multiplex PCR; TCRdb keeps in-frame clones, though not all of them. The sample comprises some 110,000 clones, just under 95% of which are singletons, and approximately 1.3% rests with the top ten. What was sequenced was PBMCs. Every receptor here comes from a woman under 30 in good health and CMV-seronegative. Both conserved end residues are part of each CDR3. A D gene is named only where the DNA matches it firmly. The size of a clone is reported for some rows only, either as once, few or many, or as a class for expanded clones.

- - TRBJ1-2 TRBV28 CASSQTEGYTF TGTGCCAGCAGTCAGACAGAAGGCTACACCTTC
TRBD1 - TRBJ1-2 TRBV7-9 CASKGQIPHTNYGYTF TGTGCCAGCAAGGGACAGATCCCTCACACAAACTATGGCTACACCTTC
- - TRBJ2-7 TRBV2 CASRTDTYEQYF TGTGCCAGCCGGACGGACACTTACGAGCAGTACTTC
- - TRBJ2-2 TRBV7-3 CASSWGGLAGTGELFF TGTGCCAGCAGCTGGGGGGGGCTGGCGGGAACCGGGGAGCTGTTTTTT
- - TRBJ1-4 TRBV7-2 CASSLQGGSEKLFF TGTGCCAGCAGCTTACAGGGAGGAAGTGAAAAACTGTTTTTT
TRBD1 once TRBJ1-1 TRBV9 CASSVGGVAGGWTEAFF TGTGCCAGCAGCGTAGGGGGGGTTGCAGGGGGCTGGACTGAAGCTTTCTTT
- once TRBJ1-5 TRBV30 CAWSRQDNQPQHF TGTGCCTGGAGTAGGCAGGACAATCAGCCCCAGCATTTT
- - TRBJ2-5 TRBV6-5 CASSSSPETQYF TGTGCCAGCAGTTCCTCCCCGGAGACCCAGTACTTC
- - TRBJ2-1 TRBV6-5 CASSYPRAGEDEQFF TGTGCCAGCAGTTACCCACGCGCCGGGGAGGATGAGCAGTTCTTC
- - TRBJ1-4 TRBV28 CASRLDRNNEKLFF TGTGCCAGCAGGCTCGACAGGAATAATGAAAAACTGTTTTTT
- - TRBJ1-4 TRBV27 CASSLTPQSTGKLFF TGTGCCAGCAGTTTAACCCCCCAATCAACCGGGAAACTGTTTTTT
- - TRBJ1-1 TRBV5-1 CASSLDGRWDTEAFF TGCGCCAGCAGCCTCGATGGGAGGTGGGACACTGAAGCTTTCTTT
TRBD2 - TRBJ2-7 TRBV9 CASSVDASGRFDEQYF TGTGCCAGCAGCGTAGATGCTAGCGGGAGGTTCGACGAGCAGTACTTC
TRBD2 - TRBJ2-1 TRBV7-3 CASSPGTSLNNEQFF TGTGCCAGCAGCCCGGGGACTAGCTTAAACAATGAGCAGTTCTTC
- - TRBJ1-2 TRBV2 CATQGVNYRGYTF TGTGCCACTCAGGGTGTTAACTACAGGGGCTACACCTTC
TRBD2 few TRBJ2-3 TRBV28 CASRPTSGGAGRTDTQYF TGTGCCAGCAGGCCAACTAGCGGGGGGGCCGGCCGCACAGATACGCAGTATTTT
- - TRBJ2-7 TRBV5-1 CASSLWTDYGGEQYF TGCGCCAGCAGCTTATGGACAGACTACGGCGGCGAGCAGTACTTC
TRBD1 - TRBJ2-5 TRBV5-1 CASSLTGTGGETQYF TGCGCCAGCAGCCTCACCGGGACAGGGGGAGAGACCCAGTACTTC
- - TRBJ2-2 TRBV5-1 CASRGLRTGELFF TGCGCCAGCAGGGGACTGAGGACCGGGGAGCTGTTTTTT
- - TRBJ1-5 TRBV7-8 CASSLDRGRRPNQPQHF TGTGCCAGCAGCTTAGATAGGGGCCGTCGCCCGAATCAGCCCCAGCATTTT
TRBD2 - TRBJ2-1 TRBV5-1 CASSLMAGGGDEQFF TGCGCCAGCAGCTTGATGGCGGGAGGAGGAGATGAGCAGTTCTTC
- few TRBJ1-1 TRBV19 CASSLKPQGMNTEAFF TGTGCCAGTAGTTTGAAACCACAGGGAATGAACACTGAAGCTTTCTTT
- - TRBJ2-7 TRBV27 CASRQGISGEQYF TGTGCCAGCAGACAGGGCATCTCGGGCGAGCAGTACTTC
- - TRBJ1-1 TRBV6-5 CASSYGPEAFF TGTGCCAGCAGCTACGGCCCTGAAGCTTTCTTT
- - TRBJ2-7 TRBV5-8 CASSLELGNEQYF TGTGCCAGCAGCTTGGAACTAGGCAACGAGCAGTACTTC
- - TRBJ1-1 TRBV2 CASALVQGNTEAFF TGTGCCAGTGCCCTAGTACAGGGGAACACTGAAGCTTTCTTT
- - TRBJ2-1 TRBV7-9 CASSPDRLSYNEQFF TGTGCCAGCAGCCCCGACAGGCTTTCATACAATGAGCAGTTCTTC
TRBD1 - TRBJ1-4 TRBV2 CATPAGTENEKLFF TGTGCCACCCCGGCCGGGACAGAGAATGAAAAACTGTTTTTT
- - TRBJ2-7 TRBV10-2 CASSELGSSDEQYF TGCGCCAGCAGTGAGTTGGGGTCTAGCGACGAGCAGTACTTC
TRBD1 - TRBJ2-6 TRBV5-4 CASSAPGTGGSGANVLTF TGTGCCAGCAGCGCCCCCGGGACAGGGGGTTCTGGGGCCAACGTCCTGACTTTC
TRBD1 - TRBJ1-2 TRBV30 CASHSGTVLRTF TGTGCATCACACTCCGGGACAGTCCTTCGCACCTTC
TRBD1 - TRBJ1-5 TRBV10-1 CASKAGTGGPNQPQHF TGCGCCAGCAAGGCGGGGACAGGGGGCCCCAATCAGCCCCAGCATTTT
TRBD1 - TRBJ2-7 TRBV28 CASGQGNSYEQYF TGTGCCAGCGGACAGGGGAACTCCTACGAGCAGTACTTC
TRBD2 - TRBJ2-2 TRBV4-1 CASSQDRLAGGPRGTGELFF TGCGCCAGCAGCCAAGATCGGCTAGCGGGAGGCCCTCGAGGCACCGGGGAGCTGTTTTTT
- - TRBJ2-2 TRBV30 CAWGATGELFF TGTGCCTGGGGGGCAACCGGGGAGCTGTTTTTT
TRBD1 - TRBJ1-1 TRBV2 CASSHTPTGIGTEAFF TGTGCCAGCAGTCATACCCCGACAGGGATAGGCACTGAAGCTTTCTTT
TRBD1 - TRBJ1-1 TRBV5-6 CASSSRGQGNTEAFF TGTGCCAGCAGCTCCCGGGGACAGGGGAACACTGAAGCTTTCTTT